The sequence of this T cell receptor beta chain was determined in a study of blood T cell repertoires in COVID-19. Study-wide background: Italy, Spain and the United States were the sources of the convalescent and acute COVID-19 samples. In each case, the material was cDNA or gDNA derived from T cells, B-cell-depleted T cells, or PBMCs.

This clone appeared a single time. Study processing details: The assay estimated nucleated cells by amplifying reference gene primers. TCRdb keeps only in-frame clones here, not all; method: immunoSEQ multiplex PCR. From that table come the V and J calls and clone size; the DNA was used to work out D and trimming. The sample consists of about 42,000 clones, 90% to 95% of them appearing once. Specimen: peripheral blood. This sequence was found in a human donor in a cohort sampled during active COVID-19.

CDR3 sequence reads: CASSLGGLAGVSRKTDTQYF. The CDR3 DNA is TGTGCCAGCAGCTTGGGGGGACTAGCGGGAGTATCGAGAAAAACAGATACGCAGTATTTT. This chain connects TRBV5-4 to TRBJ2-3; 14 nucleotides agree with TRBD2. The CDR3 is 20 residues long. With 0 bases clipped from V and 3 bases from J, the junction kept 12 bases outside the gene matches. Per the germline V gene, CDR1 is SGHNT and CDR2 is YYREEE (reference sequence). Combining the CDR3 with reference TRBV5-4 and TRBJ2-3 gives the whole variable domain ETGVTQSPTHLIKTRGQQVTLRCSSQSGHNTVSWYQQALGQGPQFIFQYYREEENGRGNFPPRFSGLQFPNYSSELNVNALELDDSALYLCASSLGGLAGVSRKTDTQYFGPGTRLTVL.